Below are 13 T cell receptor beta chains sequenced from a single sample in a study of immune evolution from preneoplasia to lung adenocarcinoma (dated by TCRdb to the early 2020s). Receptor libraries were prepared by the immunoSEQ multiplex PCR assay. TCRdb obtained this table from immuneACCESS and retained in-frame rearrangements with V and J assigned. These tables miss some clones; where compared with another copy, unresolved V genes account for less than half of the shortfall, and the remainder is unexplained. In this sample the table shows some 5,000 clones, over 75% of which occur a single time. About 14% of the sample is held by the ten biggest clonotypes. The specimen sequenced was FFPE adjacent normal lung tissue. The receptors stem from a person aged 65 to 79 with lung adenocarcinoma.

CDR3 DNA sequence: TGTGCCAGCAGCTTATGGTCGGGCACTGAAGCTTTCTTT. Protein: CASSLWSGTEAFF. V usage is TRBV5-5 and J usage is TRBJ1-1; D ambiguous. This CDR3 contains 13 residues. V shed 2 bases and J shed 4 bases, with 9 bases lying between them. The germline V gene has CDR1 SGHKS and CDR2 YYEKEE (reference sequence).

A few counts support this clone. The rearrangement links TRBV7-2 to TRBJ1-1, with 7 bases fitting TRBD1. Per the germline V gene, CDR1 is SGHTA and CDR2 is FQGNSA. The CDR3 is made up of 15 amino acids. Trimming took 5 bases from V and 5 from J; bases not matched to a gene: 11. CDR3 DNA: TGTGCCAGCAGCGCGAACAGGGGAATGGGTACTGAAGCTTTCTTT. It encodes CASSANRGMGTEAFF.

J is TRBJ2-7 and V is TRBV7-6; D is possibly TRBD2 (6 bases). CDR1 is SGHVS, CDR2 FNYEAQ, per germline. Trimming left V 1 base short and J 5 bases short, with 12 bases between. CDR3 length: 14 amino acids. The CDR3 DNA is TGTGCCAGCAGCTTAGTTGGAGGGGTGGACGAGCAGTACTTC. As protein: CASSLVGGVDEQYF.

This sequence joins TRBV7-6 and TRBJ2-1; the D is unclear. Germline V gene lookup returns CDR1 SGHVS and CDR2 FNYEAQ. The CDR3 spans 12 residues. V lost 1 base and J 6 bases, leaving 4 bases between the germline ends. CDR3 coding DNA: TGTGCCAGCAGCTTAGTGGGCAATGAGCAGTTCTTC. It translates to CASSLVGNEQFF.

The rearrangement links TRBV2 to TRBJ2-2; perhaps TRBD2 as D (6 bases). Trimming shortened V by 9 bases and J by 1 base, and 15 bases separated the two germline ends. Looked up from germline, CDR1 is SNHLY and CDR2 is FYNNEI. This CDR3 spans 15 amino acids. The CDR3 nucleotides read TGTGCCAGTGCCCGGGAGACCGAGAACACCGGGGAGCTGTTTTTT. Translating it yields CASARETENTGELFF.

This chain connects TRBV11-2 to TRBJ1-2; D ambiguous. Germline V gene data show CDR1 as SGHAT and CDR2 as FQNNGV. V was shortened by 3 bases and J by 6 bases, with 8 bases between the two germline ends. The CDR3 totals 12 residues. In DNA, the CDR3 is TGTGCCAGCAGCTTCGGACGGGATGGCTACACCTTC. Translation: CASSFGRDGYTF.

V and J are TRBV7-8 and TRBJ1-5; possible D gene TRBD1, 6 bases. The CDR3 contains 16 residues. CDR1 and CDR2 (germline): SGHVS, FQNEAQ. The V gene lost 5 bases and the J gene lost 1 base, with 15 bases spanning the gap. CDR3 amino acids: CASSPPGTRSNQPQHF. The CDR3 DNA reads TGTGCCAGCAGCCCACCCGGGACAAGGAGCAATCAGCCCCAGCATTTT.

The rearrangement joins TRBV5-6 to TRBJ1-1; D not resolved. The germline V and J ends were trimmed by 2 bases and 11 bases, with 16 bases remaining between them. CDR3 length: 13 amino acids. The germline V gene has CDR1 SGHDT and CDR2 YYEEEE. CDR3 residues: CASSFRTTLGAFF. The DNA for the CDR3 is TGTGCCAGCAGCTTCAGGACTACCCTTGGGGCTTTCTTT. The full variable domain, rest sourced from reference TRBV5-6 and TRBJ1-1, is DAGVTQSPTHLIKTRGQQVTLRCSPKSGHDTVSWYQQALGQGPQFIFQYYEEEERQRGNFPDRFSGHQFPNYSSELNVNALLLGDSALYLCASSFRTTLGAFFGQGTRLTVV.

To note about this clone: A much larger clone lies a single base off, so this may be a read error. V gene TRBV30 combines with J gene TRBJ2-2; 7 bases align to TRBD2. Trimming removed 4 bases from V and 5 bases from J; junction bases left unmatched: 7. The germline V gene has CDR1 GTSNPN and CDR2 SVGIG (reference sequence). The length of the CDR3 is 14 residues. CDR3 in amino acids: CAWMRELVTGELFF. The DNA for the CDR3 is TGTGCCTGGATGCGGGAGCTCGTAACCGGGGAGCTGTTTTTT. The full variable domain, in which reference TRBV30 and TRBJ2-2 provide the parts outside the CDR3, is SQTIHQWPATLVQPVGSPLSLECTVEGTSNPNLYWYRQAAGRGLQLLFYSVGIGQISSEVPQNLSASRPQDRQFILSSKKLLLSDSGFYLCAWMRELVTGELFFGEGSRLTVL.

The V and J genes are TRBV9 and TRBJ2-7, with 8 bases that match TRBD2. Germline V lookup: CDR1 SGDLS, CDR2 YYNGEE. The CDR3 has 15 amino acids. The J segment lost 6 bases and the V segment lost 3 bases, leaving 11 bases of the junction unmatched. CDR3 region: CASSARGGGVGEQYF. The CDR3 DNA follows: TGTGCCAGCAGCGCCCGGGGGGGTGGGGTCGGCGAGCAGTACTTC. Full variable domain (rest looked up from reference TRBV9 and TRBJ2-7): DSGVTQTPKHLITATGQRVTLRCSPRSGDLSVYWYQQSLDQGLQFLIQYYNGEERAKGNILERFSAQQFPDLHSELNLSSLELGDSALYFCASSARGGGVGEQYFGPGTRLTVT.

The chain is built from TRBV28 and TRBJ2-1; D perhaps matches TRBD1 (5 bases). The CDR3 length is 14 residues. Germline V gives CDR1 MDHEN, CDR2 SYDVKM. The V gene lost 2 bases and the J gene lost 8 bases, with 13 bases spanning the gap. CDR3 in DNA: TGTGCCAGCAGTTTACAGGGTTCTTGGTATGAGCAGTTCTTC. Translating gives CASSLQGSWYEQFF. Full variable domain (missing parts from reference TRBV28 and TRBJ2-1): DVKVTQSSRYLVKRTGEKVFLECVQDMDHENMFWYRQDPGLGLRLIYFSYDVKMKEKGDIPEGYSVSREKKERFSLILESASTNQTSMYLCASSLQGSWYEQFFGPGTRLTVL.

This CDR3 reads CAWSAFRDGQFF. Here the CDR3 DNA reads TGTGCCTGGAGTGCTTTTCGGGACGGGCAGTTCTTC. This rearrangement joins TRBV30 to TRBJ2-1, with D possibly called TRBD1 or TRBD2 (5 bases each). CDR1 and CDR2 (germline): GTSNPN, SVGIG (reference sequence). Trimming stripped 1 base from V and 12 bases from J, with 13 bases between. This CDR3 has 12 amino acids.

This clone appeared once. CDR3 region: CASGLVLGDSNQPQHF. The CDR3 region has the DNA TGTGCTAGTGGTTTGGTATTAGGGGATAGCAATCAGCCCCAGCATTTT. The V gene is TRBV12-5, the J gene TRBJ1-5, with D possibly being TRBD1 (5 bases). CDR1 LGHNT and CDR2 FRNRAP come from the germline V gene. The CDR3 runs to 16 residues. V was pared by 0 bases and J by 0 bases, with 9 bases between.